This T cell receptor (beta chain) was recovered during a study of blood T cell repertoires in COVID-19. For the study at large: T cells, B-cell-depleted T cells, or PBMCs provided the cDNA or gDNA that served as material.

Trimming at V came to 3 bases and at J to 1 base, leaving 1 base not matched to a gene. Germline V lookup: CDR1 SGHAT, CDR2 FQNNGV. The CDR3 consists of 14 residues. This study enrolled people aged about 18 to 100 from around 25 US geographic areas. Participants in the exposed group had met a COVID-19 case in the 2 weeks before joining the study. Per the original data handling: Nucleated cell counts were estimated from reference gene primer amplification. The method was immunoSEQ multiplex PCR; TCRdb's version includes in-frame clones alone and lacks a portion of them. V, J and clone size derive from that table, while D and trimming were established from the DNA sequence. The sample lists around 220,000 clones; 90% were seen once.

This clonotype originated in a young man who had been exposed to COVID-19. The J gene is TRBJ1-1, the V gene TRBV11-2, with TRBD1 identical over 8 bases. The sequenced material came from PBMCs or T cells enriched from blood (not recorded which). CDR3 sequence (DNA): TGTGCCAGCAGCTTGACAGGGGAGAACACTGAAGCTTTCTTT. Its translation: CASSLTGENTEAFF.